Shown below are 31 T cell receptor beta chains from a single sample sequenced in a study of human T cells and chemical hapten exposure. TCRdb re-derived calls from the RACE reads in MiXCR, one entry per CDR3 protein. The data hold about 74,000 distinct CDR3 sequences, with approximately 35% observed a single time. Time point: patch test 1, 2 weeks after DPC sensitization. Treatment reported: therapeutic diphenylcyclopropenone sensitization with weekly scalp DPC. The sample here was whole blood, taken in connection with sensitization to the hapten diphenylcyclopropenone (DPC). These receptors originate from a man aged 40-50 years with alopecia areata. Some clones in this sample may be carry-over from other donors' samples.

This sequence joins TRBV20-1 and TRBJ2-3; tentative D call: TRBD1 (6 bases). The germline gives CDR1 DFQATT, CDR2 SNEGSKA (reference sequence). V dropped 0 bases and J dropped 4 bases, with 17 bases sitting between them. The CDR3 is made up of 16 amino acids. CDR3 in amino acids: CSARDPKQGPADTQYF. CDR3 in DNA: TGCAGTGCTAGAGATCCAAAACAGGGACCTGCAGATACGCAGTATTTT.

The chain carries TRBV20-1 and TRBJ1-5; TRBD1 might be the D (5 bases). The V end lost 0 bases, the J end lost 0 bases, and 15 bases lay between the germline ends. The CDR3 extends over 17 amino acids. CDR1 is DFQATT, CDR2 SNEGSKA, per germline (reference sequence). CDR3 protein: CSARDLQGGYSNQPQHF. CDR3 in DNA: TGCAGTGCTAGAGATCTCCAGGGCGGTTATAGCAATCAGCCCCAGCATTTT.

V is TRBV19 and J is TRBJ2-2, with no clear D. The V end was cut by 7 bases, the J end by 6 bases, with 15 bases between. Germline V gene lookup returns CDR1 LNHDA and CDR2 SQIVND (reference sequence). The CDR3 is made up of 14 amino acids. The CDR3: CASTKGLTPGELFF. The DNA of the CDR3 is TGTGCCAGTACTAAGGGCCTTACTCCCGGGGAGCTGTTTTTT.

The CDR3 loop is CASSPGGSKETQYF. DNA for the CDR3: TGTGCCAGCAGTCCCGGCGGCAGTAAAGAGACCCAGTACTTC. The rearrangement links TRBV6-2 or TRBV6-3 to TRBJ2-5; D remains ambiguous. This CDR3 has 14 residues. V was clipped by 5 bases and J by 3 bases, with 13 bases between them. The germline CDR1 and CDR2 sequences are MNHEY and SVGEGT.

Written as DNA, the CDR3 is TGTGCCAGCAGCTTAATAAGCGGGTTCGAGCAGTACTTC. Its translation is CASSLISGFEQYF. V gene TRBV7-3 combines with J gene TRBJ2-7; D is possibly TRBD2 (6 bases). The CDR3 totals 13 residues. Trimming pared 1 base from V and 6 bases from J, leaving 10 bases between. Germline V gene lookup returns CDR1 SGHTA and CDR2 FQGTGA.

V gene TRBV5-1 combines with J gene TRBJ2-3; D is undetermined. Looked up from germline, CDR1 is SGHRS and CDR2 is YFSETQ. There are 14 residues in the CDR3. V gave up 4 bases and J gave up 2 bases, with 11 bases separating them. CDR3 protein: CASSPLGPTDTQYF. In DNA, the CDR3 is TGCGCCAGCAGCCCGTTAGGGCCCACAGATACGCAGTATTTT. Full variable domain (rest looked up from reference TRBV5-1 and TRBJ2-3): KAGVTQTPRYLIKTRGQQVTLSCSPISGHRSVSWYQQTPGQGLQFLFEYFSETQRNKGNFPGRFSGRQFSNSRSEMNVSTLELGDSALYLCASSPLGPTDTQYFGPGTRLTVL.

Here the CDR3 DNA reads TGTGCCAGCAGCCCCGATAGCGGCTATGTCACGTACTTC. This gives the protein CASSPDSGYVTYF. The gene calls are TRBV7-2 and TRBJ2-5; tentative D call: TRBD2 (6 bases). The germline V gene has CDR1 SGHTA and CDR2 FQGNSA. This CDR3 has 13 residues. V was clipped by 5 bases and J by 13 bases, with 20 bases between them.

The genes are TRBV20-1 and TRBJ2-7, with unresolved D. This CDR3 has 12 amino acids. V lost 0 bases and J 5 bases, leaving 8 bases between the germline ends. The germline CDR1 and CDR2 sequences are DFQATT and SNEGSKA (reference sequence). DNA of the CDR3: TGCAGTGCTAGAGATGTCGGCCACGAGCAGTACTTC. Amino acid sequence: CSARDVGHEQYF.

V usage is TRBV20-1 and J usage is TRBJ1-2, with a weak D call TRBD1 (5 bases). The V end was cut by 2 bases, the J end by 3 bases, with 13 bases between. There are 14 residues in the CDR3. Looked up from germline, CDR1 is DFQATT and CDR2 is SNEGSKA (reference sequence). The CDR3 region is CSARYLGGDYGYTF. The CDR3 nucleotides read TGCAGTGCTAGATATCTGGGGGGTGACTATGGCTACACCTTC.

The chain recombines TRBV28 with TRBJ2-3, with D tentatively TRBD1 or TRBD2 (5 bases each). Looked up from germline, CDR1 is MDHEN and CDR2 is SYDVKM. CDR3 length: 14 amino acids. V was clipped by 5 bases and J by 0 bases, with 9 bases between them. The DNA for the CDR3 is TGTGCCAGCAGTCCCGGGGACAGCACAGATACGCAGTATTTT. Translation: CASSPGDSTDTQYF.

The chain combines TRBV12-3 or TRBV12-4 with TRBJ2-2; no definite D call. V dropped 6 bases and J dropped 0 bases, with 14 bases sitting between them. This CDR3 has 16 amino acids. The CDR3 loop is CASRTSKASNTGELFF. CDR3 nucleotide sequence: TGTGCCAGCAGGACCTCGAAAGCATCGAACACCGGGGAGCTGTTTTTT.

This clonotype was seen a few times. This chain connects TRBV7-2 to TRBJ2-1; 11 bases are a match to TRBD2. V was pared by 6 bases and J by 5 bases, with 9 bases of the junction left unmatched. Germline values: CDR1 SGHTA, CDR2 FQGNSA. The CDR3 totals 16 residues. The CDR3 protein is CASSSRLAGLDNEQFF. CDR3 nucleotide sequence: TGTGCCAGCAGTTCACGACTAGCGGGACTTGACAATGAGCAGTTCTTC.

This clonotype has only a few counts. CDR3 residues: CAQAGQVISTDTQYF. The CDR3 DNA follows: TGCGCCCAAGCGGGACAGGTTATTAGCACAGATACGCAGTATTTT. V usage is TRBV20-1 and J usage is TRBJ2-3, with D possibly being TRBD1 (8 bases). The CDR3 loop spans 15 amino acids. From germline, CDR1 is DFQATT and CDR2 SNEGSKA (reference sequence).

The chain joins TRBV20-1 to TRBJ2-1; D is ambiguous. The V gene's germline CDR1 is DFQATT and CDR2 SNEGSKA (reference sequence). The V and J ends lost 3 bases and 1 base respectively, with 10 bases between them. This CDR3 is 14 amino acids long. DNA of the CDR3: TGCAGTGCTAGCGGGTGGCGGTCCTACAATGAGCAGTTCTTC. It codes for CSASGWRSYNEQFF.

The V call is TRBV28, the J call TRBJ2-2; no clear D. V gave up 2 bases and J gave up 3 bases, with 16 bases separating them. This CDR3 region has 17 residues. Germline V lookup: CDR1 MDHEN, CDR2 SYDVKM. This CDR3 is CASSLKGVSSHTGELFF. CDR3 coding DNA: TGTGCCAGCAGTTTAAAAGGAGTCAGCTCCCACACCGGGGAGCTGTTTTTT.

The chain links TRBV20-1 to TRBJ1-1; D ambiguous. In germline, CDR1 is DFQATT, CDR2 SNEGSKA (reference sequence). The CDR3 runs 11 residues. V lost 0 bases and J lost 5, with 4 bases in between. The CDR3 region is CSARDWTEAFF. The CDR3 nucleotides read TGCAGTGCTAGAGATTGGACTGAAGCTTTCTTT.

This clonotype was seen a handful of times. The chain carries TRBV12-3 or TRBV12-4 and TRBJ1-2; D is ambiguous. V was pared by 0 bases and J by 8 bases, with 4 bases between. CDR3 length: 11 amino acids. The DNA for the CDR3 is TGTGCCAGCAGTTTAGCGCAAGGCTACACCTTC. Amino acids: CASSLAQGYTF.

This clonotype was detected ten times or more. The chain carries TRBV30 and TRBJ2-7, with D perhaps matching TRBD1 (5 bases). CDR3 length: 13 residues. The germline CDR1 and CDR2 sequences are GTSNPN and SVGIG (reference sequence). Trimming shortened V by 2 bases and J by 5 bases, and 13 bases separated the two germline ends. CDR3 DNA sequence: TGTGCCTGGAGTCGGGCAGGGCCCAACGAGCAGTACTTC. This codes for CAWSRAGPNEQYF.

V usage is TRBV7-9 and J usage is TRBJ2-2; D gene uncertain. Germline V gene data show CDR1 as SEHNR and CDR2 as FQNEAQ (reference sequence). There are 13 residues in the CDR3. V was clipped by 0 bases and J by 6 bases, with 5 bases between them. Here the CDR3 DNA reads TGTGCCAGCAGCTTAGCACCCCCCGGGGAGCTGTTTTTT. Encoded protein: CASSLAPPGELFF.

This clonotype appeared once. The rearrangement uses TRBV20-1 and TRBJ1-3; tentative D call: TRBD1 (5 bases). The V gene lost 1 base and the J gene lost 0 bases, with 25 bases spanning the gap. CDR3 length equals 20 residues. Germline CDR1 is DFQATT and CDR2 is SNEGSKA (reference sequence). The CDR3 here is CSARAPGGSGPDYSGNTIYF. The CDR3 nucleotides read TGCAGTGCTAGAGCCCCCGGCGGCTCAGGGCCCGATTACTCTGGAAACACCATATATTTT.

This clonotype has a handful of counts. Written as DNA, the CDR3 is TGTGCCACCAGTGACACTTCCTACAATGAGCAGTTCTTC. Encoded protein: CATSDTSYNEQFF. The chain couples TRBV15 to TRBJ2-1; no clear D. Deletions cut 6 bases from V and 1 base from J, with 7 bases between. Per germline, CDR1 LNHNV and CDR2 YYDKDF (reference sequence). The CDR3 loop spans 13 amino acids.

The chain combines TRBV28 with TRBJ2-7; TRBD2 agrees at 13 bases. CDR3 length equals 14 residues. Unmatched junction bases numbered 4, after V lost 8 bases and J lost 3 bases. Germline CDR1 is MDHEN and CDR2 is SYDVKM. The CDR3 sequence: CASWGLAGSYEQYF. CDR3 nucleotide sequence: TGTGCCAGCTGGGGACTAGCGGGAAGCTACGAGCAGTACTTC.

This clonotype was observed a handful of times. The gene calls are TRBV6-1 and TRBJ2-4; the D gene is possibly TRBD1 (5 bases). This CDR3 is 16 amino acids long. Germline V gene data show CDR1 as MNHNS and CDR2 as SASEGT. Trimming shortened V by 3 bases and J by 0 bases, and 12 bases separated the two germline ends. The DNA for the CDR3 is TGTGCCAGCAGTGATACAGGCATGACAGCCAAAAACATTCAGTACTTC. Translating gives CASSDTGMTAKNIQYF.

This chain uses TRBV15 with TRBJ2-5; TRBD1 matches at 9 bases. Germline V gives CDR1 LNHNV, CDR2 YYDKDF (reference sequence). The CDR3 has 14 amino acids. After removal of 3 bases from V and 7 bases from J, the junction contained 6 bases not matched to a gene. The CDR3 nucleotides read TGTGCCACCAGCAGTTCCGGGACAGGGTGGACCCAGTACTTC. This sequence encodes CATSSSGTGWTQYF.

This clonotype was counted ten times or more. The rearrangement uses TRBV29-1 and TRBJ2-1, with 9 bases fitting TRBD2. The trim removed 6 bases at V and 6 bases at J, leaving 9 bases unmatched. The germline V gene encodes CDR1 SQVTM and CDR2 ANQGSEA. CDR3 size: 14 residues. CDR3 nucleotides: TGCAGCGTCGCCGTTGGTAGCGGGAGCAATGAGCAGTTCTTC. This gives the protein CSVAVGSGSNEQFF.

The chain joins TRBV12-3 or TRBV12-4 to TRBJ1-5; D ambiguous. The ends were cut back, 7 bases at V and 6 bases at J, with 13 bases in the middle. This CDR3 is built from 13 residues. This CDR3 reads CASNPGGRQPQHF. The CDR3 DNA sequence: TGTGCCAGCAACCCCGGAGGGCGTCAGCCCCAGCATTTT.

As to this clonotype: One junction end does not reproduce the germline sequence, and a read error may be involved. V is TRBV6-6 and J is TRBJ1-1; D not certain. Germline V gives CDR1 MNHNY, CDR2 SVGAGI (reference sequence). This CDR3 spans 14 amino acids. The chain's CDR3 is CASSYGRSNTETFF. In DNA, the CDR3 is TGTGCCAGCAGTTACGGCAGATCGAACACTGAAACTTTCTTT.

This clonotype came up a few times. This chain uses TRBV7-2 with TRBJ2-7, with 13 bases lining up with TRBD2. J gave up 3 bases and V 4 bases, and 3 bases lay outside the gene matches. This CDR3 region has 15 residues. Germline values: CDR1 SGHTA, CDR2 FQGNSA. CDR3 sequence: CASSSRTSGSYEQYF. CDR3 coding DNA: TGTGCCAGCAGCTCGAGGACTAGCGGGAGCTACGAGCAGTACTTC.

This clonotype was seen just once. The genes are TRBV12-3 or TRBV12-4 and TRBJ1-1; the D is unclear. The CDR3 has 15 residues. V lost 5 bases and J lost 4, with 17 bases in between. This CDR3 reads CASSEAETWGTEAFF. The CDR3 DNA reads as TGTGCCAGCAGTGAGGCGGAGACTTGGGGCACTGAAGCTTTCTTT.

The chain couples TRBV9 to TRBJ1-4; D is uncertain. The CDR3 extends over 14 amino acids. In germline, CDR1 is SGDLS, CDR2 YYNGEE. The ends were cut back, 2 bases at V and 0 bases at J, with 5 bases in the middle. The CDR3 reads CASSVSATNEKLFF. In DNA, the CDR3 is TGTGCCAGCAGCGTCAGTGCAACTAATGAAAAACTGTTTTTT.

In this sample, this clonotype turned up once. The V and J genes are TRBV21-1 and TRBJ1-1. TRBV21-1 is assigned pseudogene status. CDR3 length: 10 amino acids. The CDR3 DNA follows: TGTGCCAGCAGGTGGGGTGAAGCTTTCTTT. Amino acid sequence: CASRWGEAFF.